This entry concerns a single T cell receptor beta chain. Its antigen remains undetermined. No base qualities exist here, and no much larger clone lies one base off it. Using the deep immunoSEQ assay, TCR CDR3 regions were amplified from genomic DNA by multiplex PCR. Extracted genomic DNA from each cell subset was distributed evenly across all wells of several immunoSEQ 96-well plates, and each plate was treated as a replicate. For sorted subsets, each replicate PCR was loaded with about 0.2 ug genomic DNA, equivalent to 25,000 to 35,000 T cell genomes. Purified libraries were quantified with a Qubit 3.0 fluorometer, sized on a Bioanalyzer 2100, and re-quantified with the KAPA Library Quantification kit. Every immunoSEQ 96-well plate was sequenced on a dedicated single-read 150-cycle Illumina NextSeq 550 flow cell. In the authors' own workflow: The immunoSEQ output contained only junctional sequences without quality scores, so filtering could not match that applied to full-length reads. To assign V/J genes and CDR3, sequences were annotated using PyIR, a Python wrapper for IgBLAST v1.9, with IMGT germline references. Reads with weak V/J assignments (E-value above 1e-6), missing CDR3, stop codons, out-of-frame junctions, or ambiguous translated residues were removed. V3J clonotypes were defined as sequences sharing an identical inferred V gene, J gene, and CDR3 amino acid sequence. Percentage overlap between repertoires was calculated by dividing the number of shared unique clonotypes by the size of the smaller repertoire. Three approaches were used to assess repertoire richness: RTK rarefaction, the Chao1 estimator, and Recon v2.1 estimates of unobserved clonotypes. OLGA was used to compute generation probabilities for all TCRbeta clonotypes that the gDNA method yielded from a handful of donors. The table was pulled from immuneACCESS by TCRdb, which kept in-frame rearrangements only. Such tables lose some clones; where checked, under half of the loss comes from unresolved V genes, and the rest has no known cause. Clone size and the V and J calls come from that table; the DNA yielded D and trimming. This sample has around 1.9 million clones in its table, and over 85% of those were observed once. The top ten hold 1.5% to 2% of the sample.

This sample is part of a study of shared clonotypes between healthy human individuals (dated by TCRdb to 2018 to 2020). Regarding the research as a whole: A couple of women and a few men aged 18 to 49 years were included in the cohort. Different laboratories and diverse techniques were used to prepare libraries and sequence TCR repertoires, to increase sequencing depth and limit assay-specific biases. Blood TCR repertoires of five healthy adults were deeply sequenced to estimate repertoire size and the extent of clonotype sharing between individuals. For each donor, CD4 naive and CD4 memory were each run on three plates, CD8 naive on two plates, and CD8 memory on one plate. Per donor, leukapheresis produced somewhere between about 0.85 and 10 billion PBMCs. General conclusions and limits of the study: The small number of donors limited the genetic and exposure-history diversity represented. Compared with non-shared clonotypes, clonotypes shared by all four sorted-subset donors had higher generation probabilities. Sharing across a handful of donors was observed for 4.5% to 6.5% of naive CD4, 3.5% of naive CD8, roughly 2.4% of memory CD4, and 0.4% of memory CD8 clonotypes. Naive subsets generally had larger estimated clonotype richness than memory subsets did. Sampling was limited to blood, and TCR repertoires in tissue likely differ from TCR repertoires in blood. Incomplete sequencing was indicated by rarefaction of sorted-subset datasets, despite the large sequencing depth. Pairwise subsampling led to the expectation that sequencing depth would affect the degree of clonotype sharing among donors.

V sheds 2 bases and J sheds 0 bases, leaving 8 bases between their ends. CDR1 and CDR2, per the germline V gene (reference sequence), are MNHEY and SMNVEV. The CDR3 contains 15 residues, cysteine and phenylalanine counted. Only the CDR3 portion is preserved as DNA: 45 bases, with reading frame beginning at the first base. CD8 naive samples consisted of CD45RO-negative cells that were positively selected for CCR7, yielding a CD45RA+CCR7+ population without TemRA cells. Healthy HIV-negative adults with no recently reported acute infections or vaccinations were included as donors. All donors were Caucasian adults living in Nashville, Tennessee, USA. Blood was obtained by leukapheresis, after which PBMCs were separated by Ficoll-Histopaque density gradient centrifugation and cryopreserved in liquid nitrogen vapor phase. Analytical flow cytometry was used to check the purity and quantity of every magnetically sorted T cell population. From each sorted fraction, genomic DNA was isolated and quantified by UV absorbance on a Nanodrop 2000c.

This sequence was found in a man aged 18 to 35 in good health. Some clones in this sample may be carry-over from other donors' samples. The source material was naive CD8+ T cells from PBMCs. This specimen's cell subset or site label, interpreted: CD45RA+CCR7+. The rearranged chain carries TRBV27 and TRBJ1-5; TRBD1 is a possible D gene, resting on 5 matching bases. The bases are TGTGCCAGCAGTTTAAAAGGGGTTAGCAATCAGCCCCAGCATTTT. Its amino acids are CASSLKGVSNQPQHF.